This T cell receptor (beta chain) was documented in a study of OX40 agonist ivuxolimab in advanced cancers. The overall study: Past anti-PD-1, anti-PD-L1 or anti-CTLA-4 therapy was accepted, and 30% to 50% had received some.

After removal of 5 bases from V and 3 bases from J, the junction contained 2 bases not matched to a gene. The CDR3 consists of 14 residues. Germline V gene data show CDR1 as LNHNV and CDR2 as YYDKDF (reference sequence). Method: immunoSEQ multiplex PCR; TCRdb's copy keeps in-frame clones and lacks some. The sample has 20,000 to 25,000 clones, about 80% seen once. The chain couples TRBV15 to TRBJ1-5, with 9 positions matching TRBD1. The source is an adult with an advanced solid tumor such as melanoma, head and neck, liver or kidney cancer. The source was CD4+ or CD8+ T cells sorted from blood, collected in a trial of the OX40 agonist ivuxolimab. CDR3 residues: CATSWDRDNQPQHF. The CDR3 DNA follows: TGTGCCACCAGCTGGGACAGGGACAATCAGCCCCAGCATTTT. Looking up the rest from reference TRBV15 and TRBJ1-5 gives the full variable domain: DAMVIQNPRYQVTQFGKPVTLSCSQTLNHNVMYWYQQKSSQAPKLLFHYYDKDFNNEADTPDNFQSRRPNTSFCFLDIRSPGLGDTAMYLCATSWDRDNQPQHFGDGTRLSIL.